The 2 T cell receptor beta chains presented below share a single source sample, sequenced in a study of graft-versus-host responses after intestinal transplantation. Some clones are missing from TCRdb's copy, which holds only in-frame ones; the method was immunoSEQ multiplex PCR. The sample shows 96,000 or so clones, about 90% of them seen only once. These receptors have no identified antigens. The starting material was unstimulated CD4+ T cells sorted from spleen or lymph node cells, obtained before intestinal transplant. The receptors shown here come from a human donor who received an intestinal transplant.

The chain joins TRBV5-1 to TRBJ2-5; 13 bases align to TRBD2. Germline values: CDR1 SGHRS, CDR2 YFSETQ. Trimming took 0 bases from V and 8 from J; bases not matched to a gene: 10. The CDR3 is 17 residues long. For the CDR3, the DNA is TGCGCCAGCAGCTTGGGGACTAGCGGGGGTTTTCTTTACACCCAGTACTTC. Encoded protein: CASSLGTSGGFLYTQYF.

This clone was observed once. CDR3 sequence reads: CASSLPRTGITGELFF. The CDR3, as DNA: TGTGCCAGCAGCTTACCAAGGACAGGGATCACCGGGGAGCTGTTTTTT. The V call is TRBV7-8, the J call TRBJ2-2; 8 nucleotides match TRBD1. This CDR3 comprises 16 residues. CDR1 is SGHVS, CDR2 FQNEAQ, per germline. J gave up 4 bases and V 2 bases, and 6 bases lay outside the gene matches.